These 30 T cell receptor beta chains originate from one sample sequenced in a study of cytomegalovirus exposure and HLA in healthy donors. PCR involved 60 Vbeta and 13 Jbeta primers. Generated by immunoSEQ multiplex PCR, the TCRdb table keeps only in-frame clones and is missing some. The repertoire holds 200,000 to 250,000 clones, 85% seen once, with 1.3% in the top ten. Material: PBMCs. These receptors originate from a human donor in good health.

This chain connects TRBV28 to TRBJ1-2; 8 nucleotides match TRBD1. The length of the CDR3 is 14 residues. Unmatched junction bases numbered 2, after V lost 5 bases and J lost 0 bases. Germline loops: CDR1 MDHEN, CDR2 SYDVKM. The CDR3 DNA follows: TGTGCCAGCAGTCCGGACAGGGCTAACTATGGCTACACCTTC. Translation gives CASSPDRANYGYTF.

This CDR3 is CASSLLRGGGEQYF. For the CDR3, the DNA is TGTGCCAGCAGCTTACTCCGAGGGGGTGGCGAGCAGTACTTC. V gene TRBV11-2 combines with J gene TRBJ2-7; the D gene is possibly TRBD1 (6 bases). CDR3 length: 14 amino acids. The V end was cut by 2 bases, the J end by 6 bases, with 14 bases between. CDR1 is SGHAT and CDR2 is FQNNGV in the germline V gene.

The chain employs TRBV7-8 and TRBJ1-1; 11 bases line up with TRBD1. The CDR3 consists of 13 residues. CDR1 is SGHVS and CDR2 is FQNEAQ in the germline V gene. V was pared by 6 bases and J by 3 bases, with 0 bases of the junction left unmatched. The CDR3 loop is CASRGQGDTEAFF. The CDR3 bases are TGTGCCAGCAGGGGACAGGGGGACACTGAAGCTTTCTTT.

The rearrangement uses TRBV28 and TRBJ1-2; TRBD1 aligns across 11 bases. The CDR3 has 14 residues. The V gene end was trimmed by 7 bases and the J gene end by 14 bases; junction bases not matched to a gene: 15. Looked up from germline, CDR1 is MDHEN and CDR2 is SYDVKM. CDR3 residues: CASITASGQGANTF. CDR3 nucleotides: TGTGCCAGCATCACCGCCTCCGGACAGGGGGCAAATACCTTC.

In DNA, the CDR3 is TGCAGCGTTGTTACTAGCGGGAAAGATACGCAGTATTTT. This gives the protein CSVVTSGKDTQYF. The chain uses TRBV29-1 and TRBJ2-3; TRBD2 aligns across 10 bases. The V gene's germline CDR1 is SQVTM and CDR2 ANQGSEA. The CDR3 totals 13 residues. V trimming: 4 bases; J trimming: 5 bases; junction bases outside the gene matches: 3.

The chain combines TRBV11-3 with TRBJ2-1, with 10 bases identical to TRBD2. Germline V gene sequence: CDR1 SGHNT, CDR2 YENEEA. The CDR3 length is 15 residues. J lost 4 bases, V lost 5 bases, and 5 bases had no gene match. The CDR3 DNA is TGTGCCAGCAGCCCGGGGACTAGCGATTACAATGAGCAGTTCTTC. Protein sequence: CASSPGTSDYNEQFF.

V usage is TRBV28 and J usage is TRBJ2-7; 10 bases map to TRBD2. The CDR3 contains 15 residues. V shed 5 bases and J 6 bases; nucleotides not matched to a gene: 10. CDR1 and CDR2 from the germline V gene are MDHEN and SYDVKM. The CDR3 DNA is TGTGCCAGCAGTACGGCTAGCGGGAGATCCGGCGAGCAGTACTTC. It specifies CASSTASGRSGEQYF.

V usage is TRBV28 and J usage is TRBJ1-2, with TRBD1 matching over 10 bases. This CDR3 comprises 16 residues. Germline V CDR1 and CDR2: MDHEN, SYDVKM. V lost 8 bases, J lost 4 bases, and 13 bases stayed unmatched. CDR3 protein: CASSFGTGDHLYGYTF. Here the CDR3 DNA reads TGTGCCAGCTCCTTCGGGACAGGGGACCACCTCTATGGCTACACCTTC.

The CDR3 nucleotides are TGTGCCACCAGCAGAGATGGGGGGATCCAAGAGACCCAGTACTTC. Translated, it gives CATSRDGGIQETQYF. The gene calls are TRBV15 and TRBJ2-5, with D tentatively TRBD2 (6 bases). The CDR3 has 15 amino acids. Trimming pared 0 bases from V and 1 base from J, leaving 9 bases between. CDR1 and CDR2 (germline): LNHNV, YYDKDF (reference sequence). Variable domain in full (rest from reference TRBV15 and TRBJ2-5): DAMVIQNPRYQVTQFGKPVTLSCSQTLNHNVMYWYQQKSSQAPKLLFHYYDKDFNNEADTPDNFQSRRPNTSFCFLDIRSPGLGDTAMYLCATSRDGGIQETQYFGPGTRLLVL.

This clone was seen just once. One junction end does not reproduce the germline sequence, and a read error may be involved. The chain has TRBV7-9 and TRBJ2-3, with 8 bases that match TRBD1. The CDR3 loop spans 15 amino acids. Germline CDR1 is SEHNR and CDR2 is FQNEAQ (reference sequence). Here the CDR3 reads CSSSSTGARKDTQYF. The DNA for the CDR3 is TGTTCCAGCAGCTCGACAGGGGCGCGCAAGGATACGCAGTATTTT.

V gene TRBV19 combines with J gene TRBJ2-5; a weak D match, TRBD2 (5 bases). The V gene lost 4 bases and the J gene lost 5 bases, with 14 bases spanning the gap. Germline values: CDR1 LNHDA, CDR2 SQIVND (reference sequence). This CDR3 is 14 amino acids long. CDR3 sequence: CASSTRHRGETQYF. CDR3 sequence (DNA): TGTGCCAGTAGTACACGACATAGAGGGGAGACCCAGTACTTC.

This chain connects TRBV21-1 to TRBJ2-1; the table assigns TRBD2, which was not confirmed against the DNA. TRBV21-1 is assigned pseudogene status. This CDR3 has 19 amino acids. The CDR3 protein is CASSRETSGRPSPHNEQFF. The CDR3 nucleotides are TGTGCCAGCAGCCGAGAGACTAGCGGGAGACCGAGTCCCCACAATGAGCAGTTCTTC.

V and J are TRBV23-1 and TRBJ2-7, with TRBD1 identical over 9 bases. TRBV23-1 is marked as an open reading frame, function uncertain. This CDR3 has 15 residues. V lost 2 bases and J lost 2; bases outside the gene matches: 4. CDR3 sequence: CASSQPGQGAYEQYF. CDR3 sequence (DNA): TGCGCCAGCAGTCAACCGGGACAGGGCGCCTACGAGCAGTACTTC.

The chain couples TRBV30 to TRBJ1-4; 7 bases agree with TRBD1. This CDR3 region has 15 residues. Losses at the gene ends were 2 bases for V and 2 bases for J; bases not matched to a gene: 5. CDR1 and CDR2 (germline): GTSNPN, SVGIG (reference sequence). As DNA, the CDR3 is TGTGCCTGGAGTAGAGACAGGGTCACTAATGAAAAACTGTTTTTT. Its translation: CAWSRDRVTNEKLFF.

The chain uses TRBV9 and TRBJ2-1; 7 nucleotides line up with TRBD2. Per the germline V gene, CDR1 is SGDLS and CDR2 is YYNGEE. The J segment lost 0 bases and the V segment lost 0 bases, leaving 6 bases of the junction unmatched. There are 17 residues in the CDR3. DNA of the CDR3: TGTGCCAGCAGCGTAGGAGCGGGGAAAAGCTCCTACAATGAGCAGTTCTTC. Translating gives CASSVGAGKSSYNEQFF.

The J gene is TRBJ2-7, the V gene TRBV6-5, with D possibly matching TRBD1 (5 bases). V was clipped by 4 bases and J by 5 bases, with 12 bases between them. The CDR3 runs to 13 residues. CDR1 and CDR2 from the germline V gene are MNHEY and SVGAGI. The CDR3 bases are TGTGCCAGCAGTTTCAACAGGCTCAACGAGCAGTACTTC. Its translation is CASSFNRLNEQYF.

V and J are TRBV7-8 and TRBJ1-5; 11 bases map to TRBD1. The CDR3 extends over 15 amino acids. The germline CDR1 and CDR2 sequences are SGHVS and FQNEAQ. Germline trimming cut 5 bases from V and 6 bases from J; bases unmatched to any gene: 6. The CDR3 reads CASSKPGQGVQPQHF. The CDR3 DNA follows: TGTGCCAGCAGCAAACCGGGACAGGGGGTTCAGCCCCAGCATTTT.

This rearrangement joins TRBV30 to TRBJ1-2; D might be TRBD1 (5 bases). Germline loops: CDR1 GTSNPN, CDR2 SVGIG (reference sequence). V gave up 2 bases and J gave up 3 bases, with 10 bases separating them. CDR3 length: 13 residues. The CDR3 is CAWSRRVDYGYTF. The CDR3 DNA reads TGTGCCTGGAGTCGCAGGGTCGACTATGGCTACACCTTC.

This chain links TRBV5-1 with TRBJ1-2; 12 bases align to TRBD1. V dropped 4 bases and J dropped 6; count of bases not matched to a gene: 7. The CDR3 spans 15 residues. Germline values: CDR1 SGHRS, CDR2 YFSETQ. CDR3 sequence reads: CASSTRDRGRDGYTF. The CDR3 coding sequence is TGCGCCAGCAGCACCAGGGACAGGGGGCGAGATGGCTACACCTTC.

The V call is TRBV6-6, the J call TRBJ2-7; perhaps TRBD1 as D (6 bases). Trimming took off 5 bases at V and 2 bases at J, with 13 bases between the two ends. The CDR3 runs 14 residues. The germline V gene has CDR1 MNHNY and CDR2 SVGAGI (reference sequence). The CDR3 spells CASSRQEYAYEQYF. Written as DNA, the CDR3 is TGTGCCAGCAGTAGACAGGAGTACGCCTACGAGCAGTACTTC.

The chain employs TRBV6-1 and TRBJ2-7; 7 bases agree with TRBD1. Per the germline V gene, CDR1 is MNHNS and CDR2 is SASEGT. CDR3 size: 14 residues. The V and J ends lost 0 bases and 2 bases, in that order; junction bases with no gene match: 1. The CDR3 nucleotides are TGTGCCAGCAGTGAAGCAGGGGGCCCCTACGAGCAGTACTTC. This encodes CASSEAGGPYEQYF.

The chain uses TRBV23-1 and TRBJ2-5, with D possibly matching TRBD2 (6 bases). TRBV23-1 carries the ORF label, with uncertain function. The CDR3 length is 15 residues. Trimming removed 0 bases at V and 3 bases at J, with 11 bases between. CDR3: CASSQSPGDEETQYF. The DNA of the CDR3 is TGCGCCAGCAGTCAATCTCCGGGGGACGAAGAGACCCAGTACTTC.

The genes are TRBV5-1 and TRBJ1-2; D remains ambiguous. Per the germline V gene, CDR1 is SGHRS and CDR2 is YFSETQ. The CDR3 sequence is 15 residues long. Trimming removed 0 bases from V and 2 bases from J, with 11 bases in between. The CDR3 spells CASSLAGGENYGYTF. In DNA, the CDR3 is TGCGCCAGCAGCTTGGCCGGAGGTGAGAACTATGGCTACACCTTC.

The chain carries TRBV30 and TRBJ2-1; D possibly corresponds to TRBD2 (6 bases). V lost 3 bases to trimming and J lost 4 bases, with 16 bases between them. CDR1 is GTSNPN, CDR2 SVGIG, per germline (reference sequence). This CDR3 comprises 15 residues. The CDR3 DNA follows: TGTGCCTGGAGCGCAGGGACGAGCGGGTACAATGAGCAGTTCTTC. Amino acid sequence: CAWSAGTSGYNEQFF.

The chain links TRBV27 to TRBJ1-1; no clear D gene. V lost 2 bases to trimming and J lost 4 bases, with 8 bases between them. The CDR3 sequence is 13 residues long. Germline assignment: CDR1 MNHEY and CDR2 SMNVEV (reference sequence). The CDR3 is CASSLGEGTEAFF. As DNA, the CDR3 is TGTGCCAGCAGTTTAGGGGAGGGCACTGAAGCTTTCTTT.

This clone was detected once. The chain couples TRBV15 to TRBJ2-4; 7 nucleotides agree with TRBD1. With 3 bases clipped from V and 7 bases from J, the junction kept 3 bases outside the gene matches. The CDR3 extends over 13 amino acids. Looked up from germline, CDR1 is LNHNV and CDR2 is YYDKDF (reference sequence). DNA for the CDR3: TGTGCCACCAGCAGGAGGGACAGCAACATTCAGTACTTC. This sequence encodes CATSRRDSNIQYF. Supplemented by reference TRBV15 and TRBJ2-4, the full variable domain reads DAMVIQNPRYQVTQFGKPVTLSCSQTLNHNVMYWYQQKSSQAPKLLFHYYDKDFNNEADTPDNFQSRRPNTSFCFLDIRSPGLGDTAMYLCATSRRDSNIQYFGAGTRLSVL.

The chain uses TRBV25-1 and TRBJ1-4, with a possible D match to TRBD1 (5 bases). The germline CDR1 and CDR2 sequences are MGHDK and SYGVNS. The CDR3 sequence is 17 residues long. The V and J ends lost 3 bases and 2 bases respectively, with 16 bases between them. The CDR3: CASSDRTKWGTNEKLFF. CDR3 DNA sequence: TGTGCCAGCAGTGACCGGACTAAATGGGGCACTAATGAAAAACTGTTTTTT.

CDR3 amino acids: CATSRVREGARRGRGTGELFF. CDR3 coding DNA: TGTGCCACCAGCAGAGTACGGGAGGGGGCGCGTCGCGGGAGAGGTACCGGGGAGCTGTTTTTT. The J gene is TRBJ2-2, the V gene TRBV15; the D gene is possibly TRBD2 (8 bases). The V gene lost 1 base and the J gene lost 5 bases, with 29 bases spanning the gap. The CDR3 covers 21 residues. From germline, CDR1 is LNHNV and CDR2 YYDKDF (reference sequence).

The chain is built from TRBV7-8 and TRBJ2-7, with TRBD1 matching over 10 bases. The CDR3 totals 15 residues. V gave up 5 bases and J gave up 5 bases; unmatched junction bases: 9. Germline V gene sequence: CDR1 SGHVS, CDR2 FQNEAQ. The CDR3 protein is CASSRRDRGGHEQYF. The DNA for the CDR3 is TGTGCCAGCAGCCGGCGGGACAGGGGAGGCCACGAGCAGTACTTC.

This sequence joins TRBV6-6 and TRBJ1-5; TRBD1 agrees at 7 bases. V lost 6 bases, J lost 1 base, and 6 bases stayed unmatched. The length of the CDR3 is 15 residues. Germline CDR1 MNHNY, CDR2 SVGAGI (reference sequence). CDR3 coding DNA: TGTGCCAGCAGCCCACAGGGGATAAGCAATCAGCCCCAGCATTTT. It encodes CASSPQGISNQPQHF.